This T cell receptor (beta chain) derives from a study of cytomegalovirus exposure and HLA in healthy donors. Among the approximately 130 subjects of the validation cohort, separate from the 666-subject first cohort, were the donors. The germline V and J ends were trimmed by 6 bases and 5 bases, with 10 bases remaining between them. Germline lookup yields CDR1 DFQATT and CDR2 SNEGSKA (reference sequence). This CDR3 is 11 amino acids long. The table came from immunoSEQ multiplex PCR; TCRdb's copy has only in-frame clones and leaves some out. The table shows approximately 76,000 clones, with about 93% occurring only once. This clone has just one count.

The TCR sequence derives from a woman between 18 and 29 years old in good health and CMV-seronegative. The V call is TRBV20-1, the J call TRBJ2-5, with TRBD2 as a possible D gene (5 bases). Source material: PBMCs. The CDR3 region has the DNA TGCAGTGCCAGCTGGGAGGAGACCCAGTACTTC. This codes for CSASWEETQYF.